This TCR beta chain was sequenced during a study of T-cell memory formation after mild COVID-19. At the level of the study: Each donor largely had its own TCR clusters.

Germline CDR1 reads MGHDK; CDR2 reads SYGVNS. The V end was cut by 4 bases, the J end by 6 bases, with 10 bases between. The CDR3 contains 12 residues. TCRdb independently ran MiXCR on the 5' RACE reads; one entry per CDR3 protein. The sample lists 280,000 or so distinct CDR3 sequences; 8% to 9% were seen once. The source is a man between 18 and 29 years old who had mild COVID-19 (a few samples of this study predate the infection). Cell type and time point are not known. Sequenced material: PBMCs or a T cell subset sorted from them (not recorded which). This rearrangement joins TRBV25-1 to TRBJ2-7, with D possibly being TRBD1 (5 bases). CDR3 in amino acids: CASSGWGSEQYF. The CDR3 bases are TGTGCCAGCAGTGGATGGGGCTCCGAGCAGTACTTC.